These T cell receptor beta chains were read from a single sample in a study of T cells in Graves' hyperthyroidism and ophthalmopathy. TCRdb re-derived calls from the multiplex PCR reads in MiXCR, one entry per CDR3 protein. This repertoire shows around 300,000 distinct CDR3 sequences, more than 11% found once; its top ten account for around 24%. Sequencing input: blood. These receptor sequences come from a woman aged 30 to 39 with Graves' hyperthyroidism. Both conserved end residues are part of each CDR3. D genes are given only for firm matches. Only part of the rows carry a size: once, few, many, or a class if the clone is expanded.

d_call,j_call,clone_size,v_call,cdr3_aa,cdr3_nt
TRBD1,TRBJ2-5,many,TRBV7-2,CASSLVAGQGAKTQYF,TGTGCCAGCAGCTTAGTGGCGGGGCAGGGGGCAAAGACCCAGTACTTC
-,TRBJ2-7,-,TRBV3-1,CASSQRSSYEQYF,TGTGCCAGCAGCCAGAGGAGCTCCTACGAGCAGTACTTC
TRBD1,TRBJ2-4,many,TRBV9,CASSPRTGKNIQYF,TGTGCCAGCAGCCCCCGGACAGGGAAAAACATTCAGTACTTC
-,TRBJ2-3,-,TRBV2,CASSEAIVPGTDTQYF,TGTGCCAGCAGTGAAGCGATAGTCCCAGGCACAGATACGCAGTATTTT
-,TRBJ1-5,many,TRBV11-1,CASSFEREVSNQPQHF,TGTGCCAGCAGCTTTGAACGGGAAGTAAGCAATCAGCCCCAGCATTTT
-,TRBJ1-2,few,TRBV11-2,CASSLDQDTRGTF,TGTGCCAGCAGCTTAGATCAGGACACCCGCGGCACCTTC
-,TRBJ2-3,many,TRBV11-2,CASSSGLRPSTDTQYF,TGTGCCAGCAGCTCAGGGCTCCGGCCTAGCACAGATACGCAGTATTTT
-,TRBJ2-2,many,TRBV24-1,CATSDSRGTGELFF,TGTGCCACCAGTGATTCCCGAGGGACCGGGGAGCTGTTTTTT
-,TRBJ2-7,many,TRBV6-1,CASRLDYEQYF,TGTGCCAGCAGGTTGGACTACGAGCAGTACTTC
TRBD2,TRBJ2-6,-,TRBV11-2,CASSLVPAGGLSGANVLTF,TGTGCCAGCAGCTTAGTCCCAGCGGGAGGCCTCTCTGGGGCCAACGTCCTGACTTTC
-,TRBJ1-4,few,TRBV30,CAWSRWQGNEKLFF,TGTGCCTGGAGTCGCTGGCAGGGGAATGAAAAACTGTTTTTT
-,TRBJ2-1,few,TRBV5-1,CASSGEPYNEQFF,TGCGCCAGCAGCGGGGAACCCTACAATGAGCAGTTCTTC
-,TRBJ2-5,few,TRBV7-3,CASSLAGYQETQYF,TGTGCCAGCAGCTTAGCAGGGTACCAAGAGACCCAGTACTTC
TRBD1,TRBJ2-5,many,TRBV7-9,CASSSRQGRETQYF,TGTGCCAGCAGTTCCAGACAGGGTCGAGAGACCCAGTACTTC
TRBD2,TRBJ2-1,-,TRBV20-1,CSASRLAGVSEQFF,TGCAGTGCTAGTCGACTAGCGGGAGTTTCCGAGCAGTTCTTC
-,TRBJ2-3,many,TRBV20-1,CSASTDTQYF,TGCAGTGCTAGCACAGATACGCAGTATTTT
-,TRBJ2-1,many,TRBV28,CASSPSPREYGRTQRYNEQFF,TGTGCCAGCAGTCCTAGTCCAAGGGAGTACGGGCGAACCCAGCGGTACAATGAGCAGTTCTTC
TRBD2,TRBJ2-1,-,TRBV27,CASSASGRNEQFF,TGTGCCAGCTCGGCTAGCGGGAGGAATGAGCAGTTCTTC
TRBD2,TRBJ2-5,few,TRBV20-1,CSARPNSGLAARKTQYF,TGCAGTGCTAGACCCAACTCCGGACTAGCGGCTAGGAAGACCCAGTACTTC
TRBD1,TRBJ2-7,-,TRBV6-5,CASSYSSGGDYEQYF,TGTGCCAGCAGTTACTCATCAGGGGGCGACTACGAGCAGTACTTC
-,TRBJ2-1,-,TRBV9,CASSVGMLDSYNEQFF,TGTGCCAGCAGCGTAGGGATGCTGGACTCCTACAATGAGCAGTTCTTC
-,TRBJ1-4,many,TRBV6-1,CASSDLGGTNEKLFF,TGTGCCAGCAGTGACCTCGGGGGGACTAATGAAAAACTGTTTTTT
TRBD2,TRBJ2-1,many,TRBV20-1,CSAVQVPVAGGSSNEQFF,TGCAGTGCAGTTCAAGTCCCGGTAGCGGGAGGTTCCAGCAATGAGCAGTTCTTC
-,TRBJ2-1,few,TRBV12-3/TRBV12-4,CASTTGSQGRNEQFF,TGTGCCAGCACTACAGGCTCTCAGGGGAGGAATGAGCAGTTCTTC
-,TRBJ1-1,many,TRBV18,CASSRDARRDGSEAFF,TGTGCCAGCTCCCGGGACGCTCGGAGGGACGGCAGTGAAGCTTTCTTT
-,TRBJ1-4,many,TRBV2,CASSTGLVEKLFF,TGTGCCAGCAGTACCGGGCTGGTCGAAAAACTGTTTTTT
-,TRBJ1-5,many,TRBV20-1,CSATNTDGQPQHF,TGCAGTGCAACCAATACAGACGGTCAGCCCCAGCATTTT
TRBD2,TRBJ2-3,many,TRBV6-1,CAGSSGRDTDTQYF,TGTGCCGGTTCATCAGGGAGGGACACAGATACGCAGTATTTT
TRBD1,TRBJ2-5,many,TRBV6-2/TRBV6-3,CASRSGDRELQETQYF,TGTGCCAGCAGGTCCGGGGACAGGGAACTGCAAGAGACCCAGTACTTC
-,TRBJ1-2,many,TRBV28,CASSFFRSGYTF,TGTGCCAGCAGTTTTTTTAGGTCGGGCTACACCTTC
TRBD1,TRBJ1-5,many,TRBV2,CASGRQGDNQPQHF,TGTGCCAGCGGCAGACAGGGTGACAATCAGCCCCAGCATTTT
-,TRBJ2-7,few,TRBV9,CASSVDQGRGHEQYF,TGTGCCAGCAGCGTAGATCAGGGTAGAGGGCACGAGCAGTACTTC